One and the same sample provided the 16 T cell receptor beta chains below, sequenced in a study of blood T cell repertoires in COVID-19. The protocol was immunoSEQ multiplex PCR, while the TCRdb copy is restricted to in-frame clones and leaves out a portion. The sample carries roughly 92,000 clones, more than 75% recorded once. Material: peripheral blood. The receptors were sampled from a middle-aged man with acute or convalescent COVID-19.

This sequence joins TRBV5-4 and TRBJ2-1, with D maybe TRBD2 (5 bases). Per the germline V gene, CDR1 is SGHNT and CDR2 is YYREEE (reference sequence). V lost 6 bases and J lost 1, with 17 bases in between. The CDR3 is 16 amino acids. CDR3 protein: CASTLGAAYSYNEQFF. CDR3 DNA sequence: TGTGCCAGCACCCTGGGAGCGGCGTATTCCTACAATGAGCAGTTCTTC.

CDR3: CSATILYEQYF. CDR3 nucleotide sequence: TGCAGTGCTACCATACTCTACGAGCAGTACTTC. J is TRBJ2-7 and V is TRBV20-1, with D unclear. V dropped 4 bases and J dropped 3 bases, with 7 bases sitting between them. The germline V gene has CDR1 DFQATT and CDR2 SNEGSKA (reference sequence). The CDR3 runs to 11 residues.

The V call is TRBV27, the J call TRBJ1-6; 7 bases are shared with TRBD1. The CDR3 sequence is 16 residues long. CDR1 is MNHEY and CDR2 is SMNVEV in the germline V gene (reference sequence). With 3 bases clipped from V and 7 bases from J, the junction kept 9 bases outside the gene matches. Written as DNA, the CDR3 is TGTGCCAGCAGTTTTGGACAGGCTCTCGGGAATTCACCCCTCCACTTT. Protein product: CASSFGQALGNSPLHF.

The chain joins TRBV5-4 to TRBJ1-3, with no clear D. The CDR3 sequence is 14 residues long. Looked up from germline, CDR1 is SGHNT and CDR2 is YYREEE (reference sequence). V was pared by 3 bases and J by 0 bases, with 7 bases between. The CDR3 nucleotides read TGTGCCAGCAGCTCGGGTCCCTCTGGAAACACCATATATTTT. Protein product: CASSSGPSGNTIYF.

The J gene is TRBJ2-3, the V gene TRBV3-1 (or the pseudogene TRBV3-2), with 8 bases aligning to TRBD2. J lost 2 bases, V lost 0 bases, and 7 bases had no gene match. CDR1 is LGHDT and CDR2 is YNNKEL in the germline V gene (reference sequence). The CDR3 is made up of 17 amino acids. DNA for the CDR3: TGTGCCAGCAGCCAAGATGGAGCGGGGGTGACCACAGATACGCAGTATTTT. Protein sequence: CASSQDGAGVTTDTQYF.

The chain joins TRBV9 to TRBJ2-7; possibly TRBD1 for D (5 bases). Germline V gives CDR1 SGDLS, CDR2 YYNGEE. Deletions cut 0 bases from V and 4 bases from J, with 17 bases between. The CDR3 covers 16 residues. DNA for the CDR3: TGTGCCAGCAGCGTAGGGCACCCTGGGGCTGGTTACGAGCAGTACTTC. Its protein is CASSVGHPGAGYEQYF.

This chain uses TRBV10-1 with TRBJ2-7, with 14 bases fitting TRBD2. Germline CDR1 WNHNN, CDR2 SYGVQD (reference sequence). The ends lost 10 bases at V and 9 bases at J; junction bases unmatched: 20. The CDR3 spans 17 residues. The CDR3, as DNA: TGCGCCATCATCCCCCCCGGGACTAGCGGGAGAAGAATAGGGCAGTACTTC. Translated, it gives CAIIPPGTSGRRIGQYF.

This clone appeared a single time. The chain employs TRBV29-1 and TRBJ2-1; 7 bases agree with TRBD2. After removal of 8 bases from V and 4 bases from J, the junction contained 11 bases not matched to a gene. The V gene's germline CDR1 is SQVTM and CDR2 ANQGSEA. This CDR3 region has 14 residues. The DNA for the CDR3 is TGCAGCCCGCCTCGCCAGGGAGGGTACAATGAGCAGTTCTTC. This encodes CSPPRQGGYNEQFF.

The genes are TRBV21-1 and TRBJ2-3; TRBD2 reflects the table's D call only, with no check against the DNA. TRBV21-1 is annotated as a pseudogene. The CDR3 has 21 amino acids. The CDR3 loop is CASSMFNGGTSGSVRRNTQYF. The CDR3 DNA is TGTGCCAGCAGCATGTTTAATGGGGGGACTAGCGGGAGTGTAAGACGGAATACGCAGTATTTT.

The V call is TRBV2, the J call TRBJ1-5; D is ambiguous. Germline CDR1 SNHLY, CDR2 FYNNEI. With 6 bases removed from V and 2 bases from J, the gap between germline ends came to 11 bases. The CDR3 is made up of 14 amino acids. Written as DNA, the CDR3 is TGTGCCAGCAGCGTTCAGGTGCGCAATCAGCCCCAGCATTTT. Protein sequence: CASSVQVRNQPQHF.

The CDR3 sequence is CASSEAIGADGYTF. Written as DNA, the CDR3 is TGTGCCAGCAGTGAAGCGATAGGGGCAGATGGCTACACCTTC. The chain joins TRBV6-1 to TRBJ1-2; D perhaps matches TRBD1 (5 bases). The V end lost 0 bases, the J end lost 6 bases, and 11 bases lay between the germline ends. Germline loops: CDR1 MNHNS, CDR2 SASEGT. This CDR3 has 14 amino acids.

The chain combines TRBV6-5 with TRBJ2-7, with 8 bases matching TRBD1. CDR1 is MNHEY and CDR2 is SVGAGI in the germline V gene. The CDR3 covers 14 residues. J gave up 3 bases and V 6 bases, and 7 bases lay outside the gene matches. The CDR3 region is CASRSRTGNYEQYF. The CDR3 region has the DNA TGTGCCAGCAGATCAAGGACAGGGAACTACGAGCAGTACTTC.

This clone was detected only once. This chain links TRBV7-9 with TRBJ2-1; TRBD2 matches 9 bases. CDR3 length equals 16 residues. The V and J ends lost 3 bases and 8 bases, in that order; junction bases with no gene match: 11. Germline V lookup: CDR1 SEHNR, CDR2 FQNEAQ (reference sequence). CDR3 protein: CASSLQREVSLYEQFF. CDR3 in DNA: TGTGCCAGCAGCTTGCAGCGGGAGGTATCATTGTATGAGCAGTTCTTC.

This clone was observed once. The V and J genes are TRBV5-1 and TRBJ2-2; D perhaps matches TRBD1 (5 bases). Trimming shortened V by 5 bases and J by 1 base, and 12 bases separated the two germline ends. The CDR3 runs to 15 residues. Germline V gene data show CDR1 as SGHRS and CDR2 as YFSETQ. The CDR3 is CASSADGQNTGELFF. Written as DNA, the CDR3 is TGCGCCAGCAGTGCGGACGGACAGAACACCGGGGAGCTGTTTTTT. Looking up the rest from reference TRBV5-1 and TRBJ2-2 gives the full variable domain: KAGVTQTPRYLIKTRGQQVTLSCSPISGHRSVSWYQQTPGQGLQFLFEYFSETQRNKGNFPGRFSGRQFSNSRSEMNVSTLELGDSALYLCASSADGQNTGELFFGEGSRLTVL.

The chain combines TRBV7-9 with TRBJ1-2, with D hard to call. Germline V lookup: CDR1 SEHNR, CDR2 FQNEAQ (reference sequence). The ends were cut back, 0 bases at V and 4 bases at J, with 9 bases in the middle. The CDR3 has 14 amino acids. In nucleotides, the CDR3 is TGTGCCAGCAGCTTAGCGCCCGCGAGCTATGGCTACACCTTC. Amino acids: CASSLAPASYGYTF.

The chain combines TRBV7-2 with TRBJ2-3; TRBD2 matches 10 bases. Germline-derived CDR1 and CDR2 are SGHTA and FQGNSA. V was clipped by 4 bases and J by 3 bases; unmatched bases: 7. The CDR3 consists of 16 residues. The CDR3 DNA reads TGTGCCAGCAGCTCCCGGCTAGCGGGAGAAACAGATACGCAGTATTTT. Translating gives CASSSRLAGETDTQYF.